The 17 T cell receptor beta chains presented below share a single source sample, sequenced in a study of a mutant IDH1 vaccine in newly diagnosed glioma. Method: immunoSEQ multiplex PCR; TCRdb's copy keeps in-frame clones and lacks some. The data show around 40,000 clones, 65% to 90% seen once. Time point described: week 47, end of study. In the vaccine, a single dose held 300 ug of the mutant IDH1 20-mer peptide, along with topical imiquimod. The antigens of these receptors remain unknown. The sample consisted of PBMCs, taken from a glioma patient whose treatment included an IDH1 peptide vaccine. These receptors originate from a man aged 18 to 29 with glioma. Some clones in this sample may be carry-over from other donors' samples.

This clone has only a few counts. The chain couples TRBV19 to TRBJ1-1; no reliable D call. Germline lookup yields CDR1 LNHDA and CDR2 SQIVND (reference sequence). Between the trimmed V and J ends, which lost 3 bases and 3 bases, there was a span of 8 bases. The CDR3 is made up of 13 amino acids. The CDR3 DNA reads as TGTGCCAGTAGTATTGCGGCTGACACTGAAGCTTTCTTT. Translation: CASSIAADTEAFF.

This chain links TRBV7-2 with TRBJ2-7; TRBD2 matches 9 bases. The CDR3 spans 19 residues. Germline CDR1 and CDR2: SGHTA and FQGNSA. V lost 1 base, J lost 6 bases, and 19 bases stayed unmatched. CDR3 region: CASSLVFGSPAGGPGEQYF. The CDR3 coding sequence is TGTGCCAGCAGCTTAGTGTTTGGATCACCGGCGGGAGGGCCCGGCGAGCAGTACTTC.

This chain connects TRBV4-3 to TRBJ1-2; perhaps TRBD1 as D (6 bases). The CDR3 totals 14 residues. V was cut by 4 bases and J by 4 bases, with 13 bases left in between. Looked up from germline, CDR1 is LGHNA and CDR2 is YSLEER. The DNA of the CDR3 is TGCGCCAGCAGCCGACAAGGACAGAGCTATGGCTACACCTTC. Translation gives CASSRQGQSYGYTF.

The J gene is TRBJ2-1, the V gene TRBV13; 8 nucleotides align to TRBD2. The CDR3 runs to 17 residues. V was pared by 1 base and J by 6 bases, with 11 bases of the junction left unmatched. Germline assignment: CDR1 PRHDT and CDR2 FYEKMQ (reference sequence). CDR3: CASSLEVPGGPSNEQFF. CDR3 bases: TGTGCCAGCAGCTTAGAGGTTCCGGGAGGGCCATCCAATGAGCAGTTCTTC.

The V and J genes are TRBV30 and TRBJ1-6; 7 bases match TRBD1. Germline values: CDR1 GTSNPN, CDR2 SVGIG (reference sequence). V trimming: 2 bases; J trimming: 7 bases; junction bases outside the gene matches: 8. The CDR3 length is 15 residues. Here the CDR3 reads CAWSKGAGGNSPLHF. The CDR3 nucleotides read TGTGCCTGGAGTAAGGGGGCAGGGGGAAATTCACCCCTCCACTTT.

CDR3 sequence: CASRRTGSYEQYF. The CDR3 DNA reads TGTGCCAGCAGACGGACAGGGAGCTACGAGCAGTACTTC. The gene calls are TRBV6-5 and TRBJ2-7, with 8 bases matching TRBD1. This CDR3 region has 13 residues. The V gene's germline CDR1 is MNHEY and CDR2 SVGAGI. With V trimmed by 6 bases and J by 3 bases, 4 bases remained unmatched.

This chain uses TRBV7-2 with TRBJ1-1; 7 bases agree with TRBD1. Germline V gene data show CDR1 as SGHTA and CDR2 as FQGNSA. J was trimmed by 6 bases and V by 2 bases; bases with no gene match: 3. The CDR3 sequence is 13 residues long. The CDR3 region has the DNA TGTGCCAGCAGCTTACTAGGGGGCGCTGAAGCTTTCTTT. Translation gives CASSLLGGAEAFF. Based on the CDR3 plus reference TRBV7-2 and TRBJ1-1, the full variable domain is GAGVSQSPSNKVTEKGKDVELRCDPISGHTALYWYRQSLGQGLEFLIYFQGNSAPDKSGLPSDRFSAERTGGSVSTLTIQRTQQEDSAVYLCASSLLGGAEAFFGQGTRLTVV.

This clone has a single count. J is TRBJ2-7 and V is TRBV10-3; D is perhaps TRBD1 (5 bases). Trimming removed 3 bases from V and 5 bases from J, with 11 bases in between. CDR1 is ENHRY, CDR2 SYGVKD, per germline. CDR3 size: 13 residues. The CDR3 bases are TGTGCCATCAGTGATGGCAGGGTAAACGAGCAGTACTTC. This gives the protein CAISDGRVNEQYF.

This clone has more than one count but fewer than ten. V is TRBV7-9 and J is TRBJ2-2; 15 bases fit TRBD2. The ends lost 5 bases at V and 4 bases at J; junction bases unmatched: 5. There are 17 residues in the CDR3. Per the germline V gene, CDR1 is SEHNR and CDR2 is FQNEAQ (reference sequence). CDR3 protein: CASSLGLAGGGTGELFF. CDR3 bases: TGTGCCAGCAGCCTTGGACTAGCGGGAGGGGGCACCGGGGAGCTGTTTTTT.

This clone was counted between two and nine times. The V call is TRBV29-1, the J call TRBJ1-1; D gene ambiguous. V lost 1 base, J lost 5 bases, and 14 bases lay in between. The CDR3 has 14 amino acids. Looked up from germline, CDR1 is SQVTM and CDR2 is ANQGSEA. The CDR3, as DNA: TGCAGCGTTGAAGGGGGAGGATTCGGGACTGAAGCTTTCTTT. The encoded protein is CSVEGGGFGTEAFF.

This rearrangement joins TRBV6-6 to TRBJ2-1, with TRBD2 matching 13 bases. V trimming: 8 bases; J trimming: 6 bases; junction bases outside the gene matches: 4. This CDR3 comprises 14 residues. The germline V gene has CDR1 MNHNY and CDR2 SVGAGI (reference sequence). CDR3 in DNA: TGTGCCAGCTTGGGACTAGCGGGACGCAATGAGCAGTTCTTC. Its translation is CASLGLAGRNEQFF.

Only one count was recorded for this clone. The rearrangement joins TRBV6-6 to TRBJ1-3; TRBD1 might be the D (6 bases). Germline assignment: CDR1 MNHNY and CDR2 SVGAGI (reference sequence). Trimming stripped 5 bases from V and 0 bases from J, with 14 bases between. There are 16 residues in the CDR3. The chain's CDR3 is CASSPGQSSSGNTIYF. DNA of the CDR3: TGTGCCAGCAGTCCAGGACAGTCCAGCTCTGGAAACACCATATATTTT.

This clone came up a few times. The V gene is TRBV5-1, the J gene TRBJ1-1; D uncertain. The CDR3 is 14 residues long. The ends were cut back, 4 bases at V and 4 bases at J, with 14 bases in the middle. Germline assignment: CDR1 SGHRS and CDR2 YFSETQ. In nucleotides, the CDR3 is TGCGCCAGCAGCCAAGGGCAGGCCCCCACTGAAGCTTTCTTT. It yields the protein CASSQGQAPTEAFF. The entire variable domain, with the rest obtained from reference TRBV5-1 and TRBJ1-1, is as follows: KAGVTQTPRYLIKTRGQQVTLSCSPISGHRSVSWYQQTPGQGLQFLFEYFSETQRNKGNFPGRFSGRQFSNSRSEMNVSTLELGDSALYLCASSQGQAPTEAFFGQGTRLTVV.

The CDR3 protein is CASSDWGQSEKLFF. Written as DNA, the CDR3 is TGCGCCAGCAGTGATTGGGGACAGAGTGAAAAACTGTTTTTT. The chain carries TRBV4-1 and TRBJ1-4; 7 bases are shared with TRBD1. The germline CDR1 and CDR2 sequences are MGHRA and YSYEKL. V dropped 6 bases and J dropped 7; count of bases not matched to a gene: 8. The CDR3 is 14 residues long.

This clone was observed a handful of times. The genes are TRBV5-4 and TRBJ2-3, with D unclear. V lost 5 bases to trimming and J lost 0 bases, with 10 bases between them. Germline CDR1 SGHNT, CDR2 YYREEE (reference sequence). The CDR3 contains 14 residues. CDR3 coding DNA: TGTGCCAGCAGTCGGCCTACCAGCACAGATACGCAGTATTTT. It yields the protein CASSRPTSTDTQYF.

The chain combines TRBV6-5 with TRBJ2-3, with TRBD2 identical over 7 bases. The J segment lost 6 bases and the V segment lost 4 bases, leaving 10 bases of the junction unmatched. In germline, CDR1 is MNHEY, CDR2 SVGAGI. This CDR3 is built from 15 residues. The CDR3 nucleotides are TGTGCCAGCAGTTCTCCTAGCGGTGCACGGGATACGCAGTATTTT. Its translation is CASSSPSGARDTQYF.

In its sample, this clone was seen once. The J gene is TRBJ1-5, the V gene TRBV30, with TRBD1 matching 8 bases. From germline, CDR1 is GTSNPN and CDR2 SVGIG (reference sequence). V shed 3 bases and J 2 bases; nucleotides not matched to a gene: 9. This CDR3 region has 16 residues. The CDR3 DNA is TGTGCCTGGAGGCCGACAGGGGCGAGAGGCAATCAGCCCCAGCATTTT. Translated: CAWRPTGARGNQPQHF.